The sample holds one count of the clone carrying this T cell receptor beta chain. Germline CDR1 reads MNHNS; CDR2 reads SASEGT. V shed 6 bases and J shed 0 bases, with 14 bases lying between them. The CDR3 length is 15 residues. TCRdb's copy holds only in-frame clones and misses some; the assay was immunoSEQ multiplex PCR. The table records about 51,000 clones, roughly 86% of them present only once. The data derive from a study of OX40 agonist ivuxolimab in advanced cancers. Across the study: In three patients, partial responses were observed, one with hepatocellular carcinoma and two with cutaneous melanoma.

The origin of this receptor is an adult with an advanced solid tumor such as melanoma, head and neck, liver or kidney cancer. The chain recombines TRBV6-1 with TRBJ1-2; maybe TRBD1 (6 bases). The material was CD4+ or CD8+ T cells sorted from blood, obtained in a trial of the OX40 agonist ivuxolimab. The CDR3 DNA is TGTGCCAGCAGGTGGGGACACGGACCTAACTATGGCTACACCTTC. Translated: CASRWGHGPNYGYTF.